The source of this TCR beta chain is a study of T cells in Graves' hyperthyroidism and ophthalmopathy. The count of this clonotype is one. Its matching antigen is unknown. Using RNA transcripts as the source, TCR beta CDR3 regions were amplified. Researchers ran a first-round RT-PCR on the TCR CDR3 using the HTBI primer set. TCRdb processed the multiplex PCR reads anew with MiXCR; each CDR3 protein has one entry. The sample holds about 350,000 distinct CDR3 sequences, 17% seen once. There are 13 residues in the CDR3. Trimming took 2 bases from V and 0 from J, leaving 4 bases between them. Germline-derived CDR1 and CDR2 are KGHDR and SFDVKD. Each diagnosis was grounded in clinical symptoms, serum thyroxine and TRAb, thyroid ultrasound, and orbital computed tomography. The source of the PBMCs was 8.5 to 10 ml of fresh peripheral blood. General study findings and limits: Clonotypes that were expanded in thyroid above 0.001 mostly appeared in blood too.

The sequence was collected from a woman in her twenties or thirties with Graves' hyperthyroidism that later progressed to Graves' ophthalmopathy. This chain links TRBV24-1 with TRBJ2-7; D ambiguous. The sequencing input was blood. The CDR3 spells CATSDSHSYEQYF. CDR3 nucleotides: TGTGCCACCAGTGATTCACACTCCTACGAGCAGTACTTC.